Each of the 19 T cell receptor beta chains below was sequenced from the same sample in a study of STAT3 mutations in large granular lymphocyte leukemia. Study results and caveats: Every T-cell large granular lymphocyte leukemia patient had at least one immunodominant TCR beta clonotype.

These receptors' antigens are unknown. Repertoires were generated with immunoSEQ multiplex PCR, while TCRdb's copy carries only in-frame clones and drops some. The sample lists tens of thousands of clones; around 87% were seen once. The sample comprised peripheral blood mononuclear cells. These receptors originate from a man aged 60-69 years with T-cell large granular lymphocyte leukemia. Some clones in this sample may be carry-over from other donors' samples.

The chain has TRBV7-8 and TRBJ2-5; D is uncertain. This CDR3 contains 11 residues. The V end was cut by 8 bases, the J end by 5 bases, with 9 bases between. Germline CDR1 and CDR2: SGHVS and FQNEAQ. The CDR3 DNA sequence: TGTGCCAGCGGGGTGGGGGAGACCCAGTACTTC. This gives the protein CASGVGETQYF.

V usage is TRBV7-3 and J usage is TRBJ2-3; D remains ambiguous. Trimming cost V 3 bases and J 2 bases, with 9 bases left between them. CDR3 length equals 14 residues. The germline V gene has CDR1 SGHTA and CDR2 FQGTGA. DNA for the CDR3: TGTGCCAGCAGCTTGTCGAGAGACACAGATACGCAGTATTTT. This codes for CASSLSRDTDTQYF.

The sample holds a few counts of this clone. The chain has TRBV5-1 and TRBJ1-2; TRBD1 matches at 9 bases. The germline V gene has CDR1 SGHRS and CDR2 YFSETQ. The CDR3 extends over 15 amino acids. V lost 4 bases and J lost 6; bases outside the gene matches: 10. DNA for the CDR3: TGCGCCAGCAGCCCCCAACAGGGGGCGATCGATGGCTACACCTTC. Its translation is CASSPQQGAIDGYTF. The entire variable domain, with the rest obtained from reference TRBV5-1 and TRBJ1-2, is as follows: KAGVTQTPRYLIKTRGQQVTLSCSPISGHRSVSWYQQTPGQGLQFLFEYFSETQRNKGNFPGRFSGRQFSNSRSEMNVSTLELGDSALYLCASSPQQGAIDGYTFGSGTRLTVV.

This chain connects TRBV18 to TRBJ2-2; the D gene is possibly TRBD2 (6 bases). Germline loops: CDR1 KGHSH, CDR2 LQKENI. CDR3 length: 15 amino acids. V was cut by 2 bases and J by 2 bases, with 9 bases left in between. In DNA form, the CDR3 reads TGTGCCAGCTCACCAGAGCGGGTCAACACCGGGGAGCTGTTTTTT. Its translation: CASSPERVNTGELFF. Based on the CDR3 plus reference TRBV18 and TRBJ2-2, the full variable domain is NAGVMQNPRHLVRRRGQEARLRCSPMKGHSHVYWYRQLPEEGLKFMVYLQKENIIDESGMPKERFSAEFPKEGPSILRIQQVVRGDSAAYFCASSPERVNTGELFFGEGSRLTVL.

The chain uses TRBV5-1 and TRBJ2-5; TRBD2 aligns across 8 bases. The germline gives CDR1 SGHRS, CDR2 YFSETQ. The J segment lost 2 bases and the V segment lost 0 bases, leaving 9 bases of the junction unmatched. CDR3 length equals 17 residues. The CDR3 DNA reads TGCGCCAGCAGCTTGGCCTCCAGCGGGAGTAGTCAAGAGACCCAGTACTTC. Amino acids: CASSLASSGSSQETQYF.

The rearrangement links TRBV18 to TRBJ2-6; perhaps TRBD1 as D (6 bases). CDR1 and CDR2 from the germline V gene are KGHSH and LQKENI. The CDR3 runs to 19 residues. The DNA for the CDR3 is TGTGCTACCACCAAAGATACCGGGACAAGGCCCTCTGGGGCCAACGTCCTGACTTTC. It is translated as CATTKDTGTRPSGANVLTF.

The CDR3 sequence is CASSAPPKNEQYF. The CDR3 DNA reads TGTGCCAGCAGCGCTCCCCCTAAGAACGAGCAGTACTTC. The chain combines TRBV9 with TRBJ2-7; D unclear. V lost 3 bases and J lost 5, with 12 bases in between. The germline CDR1 and CDR2 sequences are SGDLS and YYNGEE. The length of the CDR3 is 13 residues.

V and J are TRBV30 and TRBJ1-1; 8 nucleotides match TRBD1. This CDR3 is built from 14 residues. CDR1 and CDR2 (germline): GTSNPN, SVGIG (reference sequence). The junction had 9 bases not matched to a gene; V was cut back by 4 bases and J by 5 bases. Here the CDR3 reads CAWNLQGARTEAFF. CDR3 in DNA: TGTGCCTGGAATCTGCAGGGGGCAAGGACTGAAGCTTTCTTT.

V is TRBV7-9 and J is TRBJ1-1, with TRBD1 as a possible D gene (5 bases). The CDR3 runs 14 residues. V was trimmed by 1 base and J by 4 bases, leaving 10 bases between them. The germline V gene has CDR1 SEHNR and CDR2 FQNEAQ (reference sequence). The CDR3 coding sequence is TGTGCCAGCAGCTTAGGGGGGGGAAGCACTGAAGCTTTCTTT. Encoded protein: CASSLGGGSTEAFF.

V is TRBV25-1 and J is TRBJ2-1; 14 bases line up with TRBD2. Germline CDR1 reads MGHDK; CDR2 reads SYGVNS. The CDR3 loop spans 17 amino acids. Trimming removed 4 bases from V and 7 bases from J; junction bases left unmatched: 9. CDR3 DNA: TGTGCCAGCAGTGTACGTCTGGGACTAGCGGGAGAAAATGAGCAGTTCTTC. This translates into CASSVRLGLAGENEQFF.

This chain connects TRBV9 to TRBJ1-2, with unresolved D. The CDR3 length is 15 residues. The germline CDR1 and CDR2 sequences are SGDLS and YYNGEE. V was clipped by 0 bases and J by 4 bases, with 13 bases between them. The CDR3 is CASSVGSEGPYGYTF. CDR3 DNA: TGTGCCAGCAGCGTAGGGTCCGAGGGCCCCTATGGCTACACCTTC.

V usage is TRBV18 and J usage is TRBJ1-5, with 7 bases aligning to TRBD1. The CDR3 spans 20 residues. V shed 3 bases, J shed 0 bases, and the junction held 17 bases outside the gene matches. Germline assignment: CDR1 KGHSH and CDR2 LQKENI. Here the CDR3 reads CASSPSRDSRRRSSNQPQHF. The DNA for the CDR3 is TGTGCCAGCTCACCTTCCCGGGACAGCCGAAGGAGAAGTAGCAATCAGCCCCAGCATTTT.

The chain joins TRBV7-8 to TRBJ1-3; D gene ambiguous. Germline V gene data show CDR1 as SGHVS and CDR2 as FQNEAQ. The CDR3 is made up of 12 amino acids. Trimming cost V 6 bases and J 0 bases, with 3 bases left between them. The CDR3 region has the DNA TGTGCCAGCAGTGTCTCTGGAAACACCATATATTTT. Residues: CASSVSGNTIYF.

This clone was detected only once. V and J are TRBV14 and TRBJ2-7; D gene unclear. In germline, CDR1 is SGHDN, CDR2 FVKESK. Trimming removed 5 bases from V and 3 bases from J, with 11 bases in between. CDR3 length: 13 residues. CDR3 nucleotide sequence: TGTGCCAGCAGCGGCGTTGGGCGCTACGAGCAGTACTTC. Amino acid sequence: CASSGVGRYEQYF.

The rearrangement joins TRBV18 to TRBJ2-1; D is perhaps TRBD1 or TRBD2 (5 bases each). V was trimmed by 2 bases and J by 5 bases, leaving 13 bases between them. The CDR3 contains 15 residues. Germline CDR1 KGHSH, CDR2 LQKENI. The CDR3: CASSPGTARDNEQFF. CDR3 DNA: TGTGCCAGCTCACCAGGGACGGCCCGAGACAATGAGCAGTTCTTC.

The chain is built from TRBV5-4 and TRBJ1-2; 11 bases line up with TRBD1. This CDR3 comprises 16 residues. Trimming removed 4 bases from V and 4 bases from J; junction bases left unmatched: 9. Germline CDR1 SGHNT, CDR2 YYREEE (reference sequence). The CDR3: CASSQGQGGQGYGYTF. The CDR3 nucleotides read TGTGCCAGCAGCCAGGGACAGGGGGGACAAGGCTATGGCTACACCTTC.

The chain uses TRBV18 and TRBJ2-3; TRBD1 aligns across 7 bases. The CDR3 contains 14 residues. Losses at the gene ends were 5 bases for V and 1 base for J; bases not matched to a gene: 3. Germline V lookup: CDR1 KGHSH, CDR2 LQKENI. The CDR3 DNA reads TGTGCCAGCTCATCCGGGACAGGCACAGATACGCAGTATTTT. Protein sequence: CASSSGTGTDTQYF.

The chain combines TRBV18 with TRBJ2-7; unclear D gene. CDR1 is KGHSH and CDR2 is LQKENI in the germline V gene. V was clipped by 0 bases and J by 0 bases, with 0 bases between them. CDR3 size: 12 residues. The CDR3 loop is CASSPPSYEQYF. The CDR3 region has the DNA TGTGCCAGCTCACCACCCTCCTACGAGCAGTACTTC.

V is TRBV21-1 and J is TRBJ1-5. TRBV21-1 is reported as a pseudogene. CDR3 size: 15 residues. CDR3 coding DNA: TGTGCCAGAACGAAAGAGGACGGGGGGGATCAGCCCCAGCATTTT. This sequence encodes CARTKEDGGDQPQHF.